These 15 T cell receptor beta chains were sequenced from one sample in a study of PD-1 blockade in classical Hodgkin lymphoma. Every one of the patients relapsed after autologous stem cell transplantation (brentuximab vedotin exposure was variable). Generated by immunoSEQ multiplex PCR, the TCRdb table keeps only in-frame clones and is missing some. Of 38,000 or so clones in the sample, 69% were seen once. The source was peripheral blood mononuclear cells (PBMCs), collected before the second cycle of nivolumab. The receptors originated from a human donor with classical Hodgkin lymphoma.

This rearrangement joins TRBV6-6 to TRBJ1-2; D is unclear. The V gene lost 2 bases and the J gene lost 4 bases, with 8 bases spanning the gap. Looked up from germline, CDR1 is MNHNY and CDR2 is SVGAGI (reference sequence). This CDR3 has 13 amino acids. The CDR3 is CASSYAGLYGYTF. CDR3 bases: TGTGCCAGCAGTTACGCAGGACTCTATGGCTACACCTTC.

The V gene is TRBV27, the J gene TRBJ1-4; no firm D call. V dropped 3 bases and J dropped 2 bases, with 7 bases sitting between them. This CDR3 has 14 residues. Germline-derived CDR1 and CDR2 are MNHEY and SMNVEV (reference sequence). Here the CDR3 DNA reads TGTGCCAGCAGTTTCGGGCGGACTAATGAAAAACTGTTTTTT. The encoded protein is CASSFGRTNEKLFF. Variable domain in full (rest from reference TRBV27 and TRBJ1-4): EAQVTQNPRYLITVTGKKLTVTCSQNMNHEYMSWYRQDPGLGLRQIYYSMNVEVTDKGDVPEGYKVSRKEKRNFPLILESPSPNQTSLYFCASSFGRTNEKLFFGSGTQLSVL.

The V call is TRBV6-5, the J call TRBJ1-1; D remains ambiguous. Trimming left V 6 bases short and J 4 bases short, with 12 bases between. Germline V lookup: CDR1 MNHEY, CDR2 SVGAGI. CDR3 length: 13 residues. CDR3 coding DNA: TGTGCCAGCAGATACCTATGGCCCACTGAAGCTTTCTTT. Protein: CASRYLWPTEAFF.

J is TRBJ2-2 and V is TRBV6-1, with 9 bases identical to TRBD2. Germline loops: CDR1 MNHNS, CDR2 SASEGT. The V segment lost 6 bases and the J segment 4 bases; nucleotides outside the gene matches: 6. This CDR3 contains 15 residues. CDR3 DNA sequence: TGTGCCAGCAGGGCGGGACTAGCTCTCACCGGGGAGCTGTTTTTT. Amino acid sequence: CASRAGLALTGELFF.

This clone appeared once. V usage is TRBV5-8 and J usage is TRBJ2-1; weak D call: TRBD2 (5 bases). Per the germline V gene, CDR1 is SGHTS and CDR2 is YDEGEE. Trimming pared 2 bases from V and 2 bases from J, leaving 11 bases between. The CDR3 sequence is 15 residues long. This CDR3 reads CASSFDGETYNEQFF. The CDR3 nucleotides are TGTGCCAGCAGCTTTGACGGGGAAACCTACAATGAGCAGTTCTTC. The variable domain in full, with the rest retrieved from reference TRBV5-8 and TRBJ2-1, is EAGVTQSPTHLIKTRGQQATLRCSPISGHTSVYWYQQALGLGLQFLLWYDEGEERNRGNFPPRFSGRQFPNYSSELNVNALELEDSALYLCASSFDGETYNEQFFGPGTRLTVL.

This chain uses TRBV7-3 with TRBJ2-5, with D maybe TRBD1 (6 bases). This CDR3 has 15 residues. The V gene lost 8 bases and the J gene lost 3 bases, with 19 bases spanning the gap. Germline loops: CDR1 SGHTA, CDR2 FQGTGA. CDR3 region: CASSQLGALKETQYF. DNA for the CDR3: TGTGCCAGCTCGCAACTGGGGGCCCTGAAAGAGACCCAGTACTTC.

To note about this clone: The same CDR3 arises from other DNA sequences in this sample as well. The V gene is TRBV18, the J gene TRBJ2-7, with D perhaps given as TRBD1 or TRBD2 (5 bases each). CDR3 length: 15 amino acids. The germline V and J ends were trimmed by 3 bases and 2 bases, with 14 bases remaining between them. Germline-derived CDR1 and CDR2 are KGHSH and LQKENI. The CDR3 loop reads CASSPTGTDTYEQYF. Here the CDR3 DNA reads TGTGCCAGCTCACCTACCGGGACGGATACCTACGAGCAGTACTTC.

CDR3 amino acids: CASSQTGGYGYTF. The CDR3 coding sequence is TGTGCCAGCAGCCAAACAGGGGGCTATGGCTACACCTTC. The chain employs TRBV5-4 and TRBJ1-2, with 8 nucleotides matching TRBD1. In germline, CDR1 is SGHNT, CDR2 YYREEE (reference sequence). This CDR3 is built from 13 residues. J was trimmed by 4 bases and V by 4 bases; bases with no gene match: 3.

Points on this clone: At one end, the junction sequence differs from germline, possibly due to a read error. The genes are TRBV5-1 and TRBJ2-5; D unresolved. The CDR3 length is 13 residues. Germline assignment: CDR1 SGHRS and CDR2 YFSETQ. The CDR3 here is CASGLGSTETQYF. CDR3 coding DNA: TGCGCCAGCGGCTTGGGGTCGACAGAGACCCAGTACTTC.

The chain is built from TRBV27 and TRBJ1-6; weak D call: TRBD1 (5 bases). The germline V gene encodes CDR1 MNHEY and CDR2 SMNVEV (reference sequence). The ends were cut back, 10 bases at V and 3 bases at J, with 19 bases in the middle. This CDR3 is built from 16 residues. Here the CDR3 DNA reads TGTGCCACATCAACGAGTCTGGGGGACTATAATTCACCCCTCCACTTT. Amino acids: CATSTSLGDYNSPLHF.

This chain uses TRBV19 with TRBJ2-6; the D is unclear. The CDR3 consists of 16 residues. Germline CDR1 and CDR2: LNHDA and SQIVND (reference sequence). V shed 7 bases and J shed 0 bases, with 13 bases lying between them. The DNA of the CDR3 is TGTGCCAGTACAGGACGGAAGAGCTCTGGGGCCAACGTCCTGACTTTC. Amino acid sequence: CASTGRKSSGANVLTF. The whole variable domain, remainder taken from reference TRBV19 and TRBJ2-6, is DGGITQSPKYLFRKEGQNVTLSCEQNLNHDAMYWYRQDPGQGLRLIYYSQIVNDFQKGDIAEGYSVSREKKESFPLTVTSAQKNPTAFYLCASTGRKSSGANVLTFGAGSRLTVL.

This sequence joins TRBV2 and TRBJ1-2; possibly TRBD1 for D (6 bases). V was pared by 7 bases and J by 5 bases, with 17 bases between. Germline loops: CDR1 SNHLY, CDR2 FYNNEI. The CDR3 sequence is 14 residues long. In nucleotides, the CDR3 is TGTGCCAGCAAGGGGGAGGGCAGGGGATATGGCTACACCTTC. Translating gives CASKGEGRGYGYTF.

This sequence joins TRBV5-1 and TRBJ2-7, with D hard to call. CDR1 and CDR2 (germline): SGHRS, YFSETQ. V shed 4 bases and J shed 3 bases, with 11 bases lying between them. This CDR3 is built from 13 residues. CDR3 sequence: CASSPVGHYEQYF. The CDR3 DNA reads TGCGCCAGCAGCCCGGTGGGTCACTACGAGCAGTACTTC.

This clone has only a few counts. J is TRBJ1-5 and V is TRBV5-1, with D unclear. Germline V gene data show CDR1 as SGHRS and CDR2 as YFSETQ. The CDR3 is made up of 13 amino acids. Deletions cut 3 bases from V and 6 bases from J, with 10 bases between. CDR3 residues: CASSSFPTQPQHF. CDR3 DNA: TGCGCCAGCAGCTCCTTCCCAACTCAGCCCCAGCATTTT. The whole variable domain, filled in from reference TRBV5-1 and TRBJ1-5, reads KAGVTQTPRYLIKTRGQQVTLSCSPISGHRSVSWYQQTPGQGLQFLFEYFSETQRNKGNFPGRFSGRQFSNSRSEMNVSTLELGDSALYLCASSSFPTQPQHFGDGTRLSIL.

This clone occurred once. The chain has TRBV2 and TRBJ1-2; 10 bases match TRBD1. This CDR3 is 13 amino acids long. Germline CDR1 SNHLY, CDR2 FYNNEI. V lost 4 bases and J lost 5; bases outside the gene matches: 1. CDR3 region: CASSGTGGYGYTF. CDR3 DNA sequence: TGTGCCAGCAGTGGGACAGGGGGATATGGCTACACCTTC.